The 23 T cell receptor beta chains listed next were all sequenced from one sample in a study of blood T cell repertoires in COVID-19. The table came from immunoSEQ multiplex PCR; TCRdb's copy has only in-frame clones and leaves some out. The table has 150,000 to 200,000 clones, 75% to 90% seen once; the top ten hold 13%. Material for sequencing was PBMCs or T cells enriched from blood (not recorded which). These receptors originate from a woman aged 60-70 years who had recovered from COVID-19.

CDR3 region: CASTPPGATNEKLFF. The CDR3 coding sequence is TGTGCCAGCACCCCCCCGGGTGCAACTAATGAAAAACTGTTTTTT. The chain uses TRBV28 and TRBJ1-4; the D is unclear. This CDR3 contains 15 residues. Trimming left V 7 bases short and J 0 bases short, with 12 bases between. In germline, CDR1 is MDHEN, CDR2 SYDVKM.

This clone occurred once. The CDR3 sequence: CATSRGGALQYNEQFF. The CDR3 DNA sequence: TGTGCCACCAGCCGCGGGGGGGCCCTCCAATACAATGAGCAGTTCTTC. The chain recombines TRBV15 with TRBJ2-1; 9 nucleotides agree with TRBD2. V was pared by 5 bases and J by 4 bases, with 9 bases of the junction left unmatched. Germline V lookup: CDR1 LNHNV, CDR2 YYDKDF (reference sequence). The CDR3 has 16 residues.

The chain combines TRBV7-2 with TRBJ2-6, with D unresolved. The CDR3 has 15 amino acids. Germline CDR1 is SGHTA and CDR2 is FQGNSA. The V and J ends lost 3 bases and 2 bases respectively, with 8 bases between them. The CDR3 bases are TGTGCCAGCAGCTTTCAGGCTGCTGGGGCCAACGTCCTGACTTTC. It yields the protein CASSFQAAGANVLTF.

The CDR3 bases are TGTGCCAGCAGTTACCGTTCCTACGAGCAGTACTTC. Protein product: CASSYRSYEQYF. The chain has TRBV6-2 or TRBV6-3 and TRBJ2-7; D not certain. This CDR3 comprises 12 residues. Germline CDR1 is MNHEY and CDR2 is SVGEGT. The germline V and J ends were trimmed by 2 bases and 1 base, with 3 bases remaining between them.

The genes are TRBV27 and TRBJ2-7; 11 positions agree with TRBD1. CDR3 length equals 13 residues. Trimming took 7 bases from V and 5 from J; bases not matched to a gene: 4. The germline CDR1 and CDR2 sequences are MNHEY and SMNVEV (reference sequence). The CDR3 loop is CASKGQGEHEQYF. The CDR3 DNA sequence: TGTGCCAGCAAGGGACAGGGGGAACACGAGCAGTACTTC.

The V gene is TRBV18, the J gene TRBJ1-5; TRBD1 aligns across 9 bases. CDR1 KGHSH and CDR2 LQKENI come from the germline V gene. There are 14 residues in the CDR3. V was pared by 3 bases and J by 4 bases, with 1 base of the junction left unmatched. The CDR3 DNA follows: TGTGCCAGCTCACCTGGACAGGGGAATCAGCCCCAGCATTTT. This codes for CASSPGQGNQPQHF.

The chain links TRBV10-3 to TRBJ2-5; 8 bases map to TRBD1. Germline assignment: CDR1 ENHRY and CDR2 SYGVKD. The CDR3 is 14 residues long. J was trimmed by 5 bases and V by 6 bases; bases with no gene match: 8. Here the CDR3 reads CAIRKTGAGETQYF. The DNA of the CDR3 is TGTGCCATCAGGAAGACAGGGGCCGGTGAGACCCAGTACTTC.

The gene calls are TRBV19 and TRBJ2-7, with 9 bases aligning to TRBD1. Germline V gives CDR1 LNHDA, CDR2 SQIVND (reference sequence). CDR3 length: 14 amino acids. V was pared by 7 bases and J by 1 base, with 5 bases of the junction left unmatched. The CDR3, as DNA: TGTGCCAGTACTCCGGGACAGGGATCCTACGAGCAGTACTTC. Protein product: CASTPGQGSYEQYF.

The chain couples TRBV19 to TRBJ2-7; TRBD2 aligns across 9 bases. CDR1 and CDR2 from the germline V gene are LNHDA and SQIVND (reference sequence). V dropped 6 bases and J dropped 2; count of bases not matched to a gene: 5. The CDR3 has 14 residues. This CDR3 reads CASRQRGETYEQYF. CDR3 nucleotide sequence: TGTGCCAGTAGACAGCGGGGGGAAACCTACGAGCAGTACTTC.

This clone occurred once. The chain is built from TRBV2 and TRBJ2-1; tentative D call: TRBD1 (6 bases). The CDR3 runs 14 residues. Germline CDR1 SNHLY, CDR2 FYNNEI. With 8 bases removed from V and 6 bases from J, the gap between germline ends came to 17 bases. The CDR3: CASDTGFPPNEQFF. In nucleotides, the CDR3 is TGTGCCAGCGACACAGGGTTTCCTCCCAATGAGCAGTTCTTC.

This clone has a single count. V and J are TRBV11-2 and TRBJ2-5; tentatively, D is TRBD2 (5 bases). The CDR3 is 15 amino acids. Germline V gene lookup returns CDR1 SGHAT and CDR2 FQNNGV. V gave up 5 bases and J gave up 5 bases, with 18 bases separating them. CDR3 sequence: CASSPPGGGEETQYF. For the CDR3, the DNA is TGTGCCAGCAGCCCCCCGGGCGGAGGAGAGGAGACCCAGTACTTC.

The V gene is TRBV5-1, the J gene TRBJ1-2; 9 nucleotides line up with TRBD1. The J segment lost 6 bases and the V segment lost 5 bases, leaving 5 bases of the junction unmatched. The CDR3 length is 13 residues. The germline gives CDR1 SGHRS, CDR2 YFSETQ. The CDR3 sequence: CASREQGADGYTF. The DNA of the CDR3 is TGCGCCAGCAGAGAACAGGGGGCGGATGGCTACACCTTC. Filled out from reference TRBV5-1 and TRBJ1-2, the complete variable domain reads KAGVTQTPRYLIKTRGQQVTLSCSPISGHRSVSWYQQTPGQGLQFLFEYFSETQRNKGNFPGRFSGRQFSNSRSEMNVSTLELGDSALYLCASREQGADGYTFGSGTRLTVV.

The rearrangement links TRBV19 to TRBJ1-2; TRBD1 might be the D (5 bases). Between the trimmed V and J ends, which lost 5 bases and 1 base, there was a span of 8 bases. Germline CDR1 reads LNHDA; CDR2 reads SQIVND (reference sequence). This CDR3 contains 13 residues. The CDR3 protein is CASSPGGNYGYTF. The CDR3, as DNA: TGTGCCAGTAGTCCCGGGGGTAACTATGGCTACACCTTC.

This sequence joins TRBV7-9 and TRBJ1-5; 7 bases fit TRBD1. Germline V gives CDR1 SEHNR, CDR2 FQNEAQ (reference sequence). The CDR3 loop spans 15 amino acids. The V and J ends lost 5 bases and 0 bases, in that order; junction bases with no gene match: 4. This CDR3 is CASSPRGDSNQPQHF. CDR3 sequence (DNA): TGTGCCAGCAGCCCCAGGGGGGATAGCAATCAGCCCCAGCATTTT.

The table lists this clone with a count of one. CDR3 region: CASILRTGRRSSSEAFF. Written as DNA, the CDR3 is TGTGCCAGCATTTTGAGGACAGGTAGAAGGTCGAGCTCTGAAGCTTTCTTT. The chain uses TRBV2 and TRBJ1-1; 7 bases line up with TRBD1. Germline loops: CDR1 SNHLY, CDR2 FYNNEI. There are 17 residues in the CDR3. V gave up 7 bases and J gave up 6 bases; unmatched junction bases: 20.

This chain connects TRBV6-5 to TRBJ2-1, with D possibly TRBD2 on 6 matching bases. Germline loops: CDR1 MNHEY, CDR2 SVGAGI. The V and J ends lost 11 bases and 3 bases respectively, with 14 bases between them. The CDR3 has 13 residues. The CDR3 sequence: CAAWGEYYNEQFF. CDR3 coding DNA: TGTGCCGCCTGGGGGGAGTACTACAATGAGCAGTTCTTC.

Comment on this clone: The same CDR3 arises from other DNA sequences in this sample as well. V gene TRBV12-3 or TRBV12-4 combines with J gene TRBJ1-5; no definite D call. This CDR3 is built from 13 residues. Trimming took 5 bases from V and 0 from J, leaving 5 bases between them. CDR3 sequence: CASSPGSNQPQHF. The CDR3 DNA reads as TGTGCCAGCAGTCCCGGTAGCAATCAGCCCCAGCATTTT.

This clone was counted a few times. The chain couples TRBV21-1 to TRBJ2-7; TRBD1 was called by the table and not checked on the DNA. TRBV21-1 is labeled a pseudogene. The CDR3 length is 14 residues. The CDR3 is CASTFPGAGYEQYF. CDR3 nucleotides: TGTGCCAGCACCTTCCCAGGGGCAGGCTACGAGCAGTACTTC.

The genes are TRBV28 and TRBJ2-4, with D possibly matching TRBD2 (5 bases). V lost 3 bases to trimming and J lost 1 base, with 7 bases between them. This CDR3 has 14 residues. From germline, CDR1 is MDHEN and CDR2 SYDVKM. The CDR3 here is CASSFREAKNIQYF. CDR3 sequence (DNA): TGTGCCAGCAGTTTTAGGGAGGCCAAAAACATTCAGTACTTC.

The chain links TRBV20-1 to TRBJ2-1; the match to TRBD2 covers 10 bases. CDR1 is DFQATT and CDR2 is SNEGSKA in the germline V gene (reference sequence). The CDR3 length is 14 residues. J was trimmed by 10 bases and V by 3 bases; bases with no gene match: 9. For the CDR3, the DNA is TGCAGTGCTAGTCGCAGCGGGGGGGCCAGGGAGCAGTTCTTC. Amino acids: CSASRSGGAREQFF.

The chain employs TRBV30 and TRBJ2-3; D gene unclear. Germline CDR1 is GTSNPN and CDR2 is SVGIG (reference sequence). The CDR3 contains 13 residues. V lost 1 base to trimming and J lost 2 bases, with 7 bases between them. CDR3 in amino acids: CAWSDTDTDTQYF. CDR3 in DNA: TGTGCCTGGAGTGATACTGACACAGATACGCAGTATTTT.

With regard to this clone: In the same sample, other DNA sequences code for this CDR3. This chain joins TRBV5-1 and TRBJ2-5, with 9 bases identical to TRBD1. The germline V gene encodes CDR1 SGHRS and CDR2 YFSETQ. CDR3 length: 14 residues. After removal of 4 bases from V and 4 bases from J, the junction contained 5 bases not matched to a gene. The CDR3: CASSLGQGGETQYF. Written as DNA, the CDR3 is TGCGCCAGCAGCCTGGGACAGGGAGGAGAGACCCAGTACTTC.

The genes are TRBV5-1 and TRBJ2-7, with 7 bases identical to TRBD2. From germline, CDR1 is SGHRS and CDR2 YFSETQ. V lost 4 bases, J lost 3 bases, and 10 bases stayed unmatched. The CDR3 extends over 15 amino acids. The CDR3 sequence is CASSLGGLAVYEQYF. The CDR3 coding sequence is TGCGCCAGCAGCCTGGGAGGTCTAGCGGTCTACGAGCAGTACTTC. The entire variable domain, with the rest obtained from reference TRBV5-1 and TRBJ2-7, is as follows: KAGVTQTPRYLIKTRGQQVTLSCSPISGHRSVSWYQQTPGQGLQFLFEYFSETQRNKGNFPGRFSGRQFSNSRSEMNVSTLELGDSALYLCASSLGGLAVYEQYFGPGTRLTVT.